This T cell receptor beta chain emerged from a study of T cells in tuberculosis. Whole-study results and caveats: Active tuberculosis alpha repertoires lay closer to GMM-specific TCRs than controls'.

Indicated time point: new active TB diagnosis, blood taken before or within 7 days of starting treatment. J gave up 0 bases and V 3 bases, and 7 bases lay outside the gene matches. The CDR3 runs 16 residues. Germline values: CDR1 SGHNT, CDR2 YYREEE (reference sequence). Only in-frame clones appear in the TCRdb table, and some are missing; sequencing was by immunoSEQ multiplex PCR. Of tens of thousands of clones detected, approximately 85% appear once; the ten largest clones hold about 15%. As to this clone: Its antigen is not identified.

The sample was PBMCs, taken at tuberculosis diagnosis. The gene calls are TRBV5-4 and TRBJ2-5, with 8 bases matching TRBD2. The sequence was collected from an adult with tuberculosis. CDR3: CASSSGGTKYQETQYF. The CDR3 DNA reads as TGTGCCAGCAGCTCGGGGGGGACAAAGTACCAAGAGACCCAGTACTTC.